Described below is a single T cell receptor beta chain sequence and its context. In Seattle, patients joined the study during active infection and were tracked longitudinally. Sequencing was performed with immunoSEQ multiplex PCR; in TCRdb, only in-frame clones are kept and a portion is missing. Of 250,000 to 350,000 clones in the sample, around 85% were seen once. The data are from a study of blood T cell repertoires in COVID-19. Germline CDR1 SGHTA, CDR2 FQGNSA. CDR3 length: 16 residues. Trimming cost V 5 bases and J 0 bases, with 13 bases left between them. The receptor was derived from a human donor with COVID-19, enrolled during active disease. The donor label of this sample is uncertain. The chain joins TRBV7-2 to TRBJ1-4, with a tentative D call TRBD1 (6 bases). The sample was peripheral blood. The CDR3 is CASSPRTAATNEKLFF. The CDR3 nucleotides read TGTGCCAGCAGCCCAAGGACAGCCGCAACTAATGAAAAACTGTTTTTT.